Below are 12 T cell receptor beta chains sequenced from a single sample in a study of beta chain features in type 1 diabetes. Reverse transcribing all isolated RNA meant expressed TCRB transcripts were sequenced. The method was immunoSEQ multiplex PCR; TCRdb's version includes in-frame clones alone and lacks a portion of them. This sample has a few hundred thousand clones, with 14% found just once. The sequenced material came from central memory CD4+ T cells from blood. These receptors were taken from a man aged 25 to 45 in good health.

This clone was detected only a few times. This chain links TRBV4-3 with TRBJ2-1; TRBD2 matches 12 bases. The V and J ends lost 0 bases and 0 bases, in that order; junction bases with no gene match: 9. The CDR3 contains 20 residues. Germline V lookup: CDR1 LGHNA, CDR2 YSLEER. The CDR3 loop is CASSQDLLAGGSSSYNEQFF. Written as DNA, the CDR3 is TGCGCCAGCAGCCAAGATCTGCTAGCGGGGGGGTCCAGCTCCTACAATGAGCAGTTCTTC.

As regards this clone: This sample includes further DNA sequences coding for the same CDR3. The CDR3 sequence: CASSQDSNQPQHF. DNA of the CDR3: TGTGCCAGCAGCCAAGATAGCAATCAGCCCCAGCATTTT. This sequence joins TRBV4-2 and TRBJ1-5; no definite D call. Trimming removed 0 bases at V and 0 bases at J, with 0 bases between. From germline, CDR1 is LGHNA and CDR2 YNFKEQ. The CDR3 is 13 amino acids.

The rearrangement joins TRBV5-1 to TRBJ1-1; no definite D call. The V gene lost 1 base and the J gene lost 1 base, with 8 bases spanning the gap. Germline V CDR1 and CDR2: SGHRS, YFSETQ. This CDR3 is 14 amino acids long. CDR3: CASSLNAANTEAFF. CDR3 DNA: TGCGCCAGCAGCTTGAATGCAGCGAACACTGAAGCTTTCTTT.

This clone was recorded a few times. Other DNA sequences from this sample encode an identical CDR3 as well. The V and J genes are TRBV7-2 and TRBJ2-5; D ambiguous. CDR1 is SGHTA, CDR2 FQGNSA, per germline. This CDR3 comprises 13 residues. The V end lost 2 bases, the J end lost 3 bases, and 7 bases lay between the germline ends. The CDR3 DNA sequence: TGTGCCAGCAGCTTAAGAGCGAAAGAGACCCAGTACTTC. It is translated as CASSLRAKETQYF.

This clone occurred a few times. This chain connects TRBV19 to TRBJ1-1; 9 bases line up with TRBD1. V was pared by 0 bases and J by 4 bases, with 15 bases of the junction left unmatched. This CDR3 has 19 amino acids. From germline, CDR1 is LNHDA and CDR2 SQIVND (reference sequence). CDR3 DNA sequence: TGTGCCAGTAGTATAGAGGGTTCGTGGACAGGGGTCAATCCCACTGAAGCTTTCTTT. The encoded protein is CASSIEGSWTGVNPTEAFF.

The V and J genes are TRBV6-5 and TRBJ1-1; 7 nucleotides agree with TRBD1. V shed 2 bases and J 8 bases; nucleotides not matched to a gene: 8. Germline-derived CDR1 and CDR2 are MNHEY and SVGAGI. This CDR3 has 14 amino acids. The DNA of the CDR3 is TGTGCCAGCAGTTACCACCGGACAGGCTCGGAAGCTTTCTTT. It yields the protein CASSYHRTGSEAFF.

V is TRBV27 and J is TRBJ1-5; D unclear. The CDR3 runs to 13 residues. Trimming cost V 5 bases and J 10 bases, with 15 bases left between them. Germline V lookup: CDR1 MNHEY, CDR2 SMNVEV (reference sequence). CDR3 protein: CASSPEPYLPQHF. CDR3 DNA: TGTGCCAGCAGTCCCGAGCCGTATCTTCCCCAGCATTTT.

This clone has a handful of counts. The V call is TRBV18, the J call TRBJ2-1; TRBD1 agrees at 7 bases. V shed 7 bases and J 0 bases; nucleotides not matched to a gene: 3. The CDR3 is 14 amino acids. CDR1 KGHSH and CDR2 LQKENI come from the germline V gene. In nucleotides, the CDR3 is TGTGCCAGCTTGGGACAGAGCTCCTACAATGAGCAGTTCTTC. Translation: CASLGQSSYNEQFF.

The chain links TRBV7-2 to TRBJ1-5; D is unresolved. Germline assignment: CDR1 SGHTA and CDR2 FQGNSA. Trimming took off 2 bases at V and 7 bases at J, with 9 bases between the two ends. The CDR3 totals 13 residues. CDR3 region: CASSLWSKQPQHF. CDR3 DNA: TGTGCCAGCAGCTTATGGTCAAAGCAGCCCCAGCATTTT.

The table lists this clone with a few counts. The rearrangement uses TRBV5-5 and TRBJ2-1, with 13 bases fitting TRBD2. In germline, CDR1 is SGHKS, CDR2 YYEKEE (reference sequence). The ends lost 4 bases at V and 12 bases at J; junction bases unmatched: 19. The CDR3 spans 18 residues. CDR3 loop: CASSPSLDGLAGAAGQFF. The CDR3 bases are TGTGCCAGCAGCCCGAGTTTGGACGGACTAGCGGGAGCAGCCGGGCAGTTCTTC. The entire variable domain, with the rest obtained from reference TRBV5-5 and TRBJ2-1, is as follows: DAGVTQSPTHLIKTRGQQVTLRCSPISGHKSVSWYQQVLGQGPQFIFQYYEKEERGRGNFPDRFSARQFPNYSSELNVNALLLGDSALYLCASSPSLDGLAGAAGQFFGPGTRLTVL.

This clone was counted between two and nine times. The chain is built from TRBV5-1 and TRBJ1-1; perhaps TRBD1 as D (5 bases). From germline, CDR1 is SGHRS and CDR2 YFSETQ. The CDR3 extends over 15 amino acids. The V and J ends lost 4 bases and 1 base respectively, with 14 bases between them. This CDR3 is CASSITGTGNTEAFF. CDR3 DNA sequence: TGCGCCAGCAGCATAACCGGGACGGGGAACACTGAAGCTTTCTTT.

V is TRBV5-5 and J is TRBJ2-7; the match to TRBD2 covers 10 bases. This CDR3 region has 14 residues. Germline trimming cut 4 bases from V and 3 bases from J; bases unmatched to any gene: 4. Germline V gene sequence: CDR1 SGHKS, CDR2 YYEKEE (reference sequence). The CDR3 loop reads CASSHTSGNYEQYV. The CDR3 DNA reads TGTGCCAGCAGCCACACTAGCGGGAACTACGAGCAGTACGTC.